This TCR beta chain originates from a study of T cells in Graves' hyperthyroidism and ophthalmopathy. The CDR3 sequence is 13 residues long. Germline values: CDR1 DFQATT, CDR2 SNEGSKA (reference sequence). V was cut by 7 bases and J by 0 bases, with 10 bases left in between. This clonotype was seen at least ten times. RNA transcripts yielded amplified TCR beta CDR3 regions. The study used the HTBI primer set for a first-round RT-PCR of the TCR CDR3. TCRdb called the multiplex PCR reads again in MiXCR, with one record for every CDR3 protein. The table shows around 490,000 distinct CDR3 sequences, with about 20% occurring only once.

The receptor was derived from a man between 40 and 49 years old with Graves' ophthalmopathy. The rearrangement joins TRBV20-1 to TRBJ2-1, with D perhaps matching TRBD2 (5 bases). The sample taken for sequencing was blood. For the CDR3, the DNA is TGCAGTGGGCTAGCAAGCTCCTACAATGAGCAGTTCTTC. Its translation is CSGLASSYNEQFF.